This T cell receptor (beta chain) stems from a study of glioma-infiltrating T cells after dendritic cell vaccination. This CDR3 spans 15 amino acids. Germline assignment: CDR1 LNHDA and CDR2 SQIVND (reference sequence). The V segment lost 4 bases and the J segment 2 bases; nucleotides outside the gene matches: 6. Libraries were prepared by immunoSEQ multiplex PCR; TCRdb keeps only in-frame clonotypes and omits some of them. Here the sample spans about 90,000 clones, more than 75% being singletons. This receptor was obtained from a human donor with glioblastoma. The source was blood, collected before dendritic cell vaccination. This chain connects TRBV19 to TRBJ2-5; 8 positions match TRBD2. CDR3 residues: CASSTGGTIQETQYF. CDR3 bases: TGTGCCAGTAGTACGGGGGGGACGATACAAGAGACCCAGTACTTC.